These T cell receptor beta chains were read from a single sample in a study of Ad26.COV2.S vaccination and SARS-CoV-2 variants. Sequencing used immunoSEQ multiplex PCR; TCRdb keeps in-frame clones, though not all of them. The data contain about 350,000 clones, roughly 90% of them singletons. The source material was peripheral blood, sampled in a trial of Ad26.COV2.S vaccine versus placebo. The receptors shown here come from a person between 18 and 65 years old who received the Ad26.COV2.S COVID-19 vaccine or a placebo. Both conserved end residues are part of each CDR3. D genes are given only for firm matches. Some rows have no size entry. The others give once, few or many, or a class for an expanded clone.

j_call v_call d_call clone_size cdr3_nt cdr3_aa
TRBJ2-1 TRBV4-3 NA NA TGCGCCAGCAGCCAAGACAGTGGAAATGAGCAGTTCTTC CASSQDSGNEQFF
TRBJ2-1 TRBV6-1 TRBD2 NA TGTGCCAGCAGTGAATTGGGGACTAGCGGGAGGGTACACAATGAGCAGTTCTTC CASSELGTSGRVHNEQFF
TRBJ2-1 TRBV6-5 TRBD2 NA TGTGCCAGCAGTTACGGAGCGGGGACGGGAAATGAGCAGTTCTTC CASSYGAGTGNEQFF
TRBJ1-1 TRBV30 NA NA TGTGCCTGGAGTGTAGGGTTTACTGAAGCTTTCTTT CAWSVGFTEAFF
TRBJ1-2 TRBV19 NA NA TGTGCCAGTAGTTCCTTCATCCCGGGCAGAGCTAACTATGGCTACACCTTC CASSSFIPGRANYGYTF
TRBJ1-5 TRBV2 NA NA TGTGCCAGCAGTGAACAGGGAAGCGATCAGCCCCAGCATTTT CASSEQGSDQPQHF
TRBJ2-7 TRBV6-2/TRBV6-3 NA NA TGTGCCAGCAGTTACGGGAACACCTACGAGCAGTACTTC CASSYGNTYEQYF
TRBJ2-5 TRBV7-2 TRBD2 NA TGTGCCAGCAGCTTCACTAGCGGGAGTGGAGAGACCCAGTACTTC CASSFTSGSGETQYF
TRBJ2-5 TRBV28 NA once TGTGCCAGCAGTTTCGGGCGCGGAGGAGAGACCCAGTACTTC CASSFGRGGETQYF
TRBJ1-6 TRBV30 TRBD1 NA TGTGCCTGGACGACAGGGGCCTCTTATAATTCACCCCTCCACTTT CAWTTGASYNSPLHF
TRBJ2-3 TRBV11-2 TRBD2 NA TGTGCCAGCAGCTTCCTTAAACCAGGACTAGGATATTCAGATACGCAGTATTTT CASSFLKPGLGYSDTQYF
TRBJ1-5 TRBV24-1 NA few TGTGCCACCAGTGATTCGGGCGGGTTCGCCCAGCATTTT CATSDSGGFAQHF
TRBJ1-1 TRBV2 TRBD1 NA TGTGCCAGCAGTGTGTCGACAGGGCTAGGTGGGGCTGAAGCTTTCTTT CASSVSTGLGGAEAFF
TRBJ2-7 TRBV6-5 NA NA TGTGCCAGCAGTACCCCCAGCGGAGCTAAATACGAGCAGTACTTC CASSTPSGAKYEQYF
TRBJ2-2 TRBV7-9 TRBD2 NA TGTGCCAGCAGCTCCCTTGGCGGGAGTGCCGGGGAGCTGTTTTTT CASSSLGGSAGELFF
TRBJ2-7 TRBV7-3 NA NA TGTGCCAGCAGCTTATCCAGGGGTCGCGAGCAGTACTTC CASSLSRGREQYF
TRBJ1-5 TRBV7-2 TRBD1 NA TGTGCCAGCAGCATTGACAGGGCAATGGGTCAGCCCCAGCATTTT CASSIDRAMGQPQHF
TRBJ1-1 TRBV4-3 NA NA TGCGCCAGCAGCCAAGATCTCGTGAACACTGAAGCTTTCTTT CASSQDLVNTEAFF
TRBJ2-7 TRBV27 TRBD2 NA TGTGCCAGCAGGGGGACTAGCGAGCCCTACGAGCAGTACTTC CASRGTSEPYEQYF
TRBJ2-7 TRBV27 NA NA TGTGCCAGCAGGTTCCTGGGGGGAACCTACGAGCAGTACTTC CASRFLGGTYEQYF
TRBJ1-2 TRBV28 NA NA TGTGCCAGCAGTTGGGAGGGTAGAGTTGATGGCTACACCTTC CASSWEGRVDGYTF
TRBJ2-2 TRBV27 NA NA TGTGCCAGCAAAATCGGCCCCGGGGAGCTGTTTTTT CASKIGPGELFF
TRBJ1-3 TRBV11-2 TRBD1 NA TGTGCCAGCAGCTTAGGGACAGGCCAAAACACCATATATTTT CASSLGTGQNTIYF
TRBJ2-2 TRBV10-3 TRBD2 NA TGTGCCACCCGGGGGGGGCGCGGGGAGCTGTTTTTT CATRGGRGELFF
TRBJ1-2 TRBV4-3 NA NA TGCGCCAGCAGCCAAGGTATAGGGGACTATGGCTACACCTTC CASSQGIGDYGYTF
TRBJ2-3 TRBV9 TRBD2 NA TGTGCCAGCAGCGTAGCTGGGGGGGGGAACACAGATACGCAGTATTTT CASSVAGGGNTDTQYF
TRBJ2-1 TRBV11-2 NA NA TGTGCCAGCAGCTTACGGGGCGAATACAATGAGCAGTTCTTC CASSLRGEYNEQFF
TRBJ1-6 TRBV2 NA NA TGTGCCAGCAGTGAGTGGGGAAACTCCTATAATTCACCCCTCCACTTT CASSEWGNSYNSPLHF
TRBJ2-3 TRBV6-2/TRBV6-3 NA NA TGTGCCAGCAGTTACCGGGGCACAGATACGCAGTATTTT CASSYRGTDTQYF
TRBJ2-1 TRBV11-2 TRBD2 once TGTGCCAGCAGCTTACAGACTAGCGGGACCTTGTTCTTC CASSLQTSGTLFF
TRBJ2-6 TRBV7-6 TRBD2 NA TGTGCCAGCAGCTTAGAGGGCGGGAGCTCTGGGGCCAACGTCCTGACTTTC CASSLEGGSSGANVLTF
TRBJ1-6 TRBV11-2 NA NA TGTGCCAGCAGCTTAGGAGCGGATAATTCACCCCTCCACTTT CASSLGADNSPLHF
TRBJ1-5 TRBV4-2 TRBD1 NA TGTGCCAGCAGCCAAGTCTGGACAGGCAGCAATCAGCCCCAGCATTTT CASSQVWTGSNQPQHF